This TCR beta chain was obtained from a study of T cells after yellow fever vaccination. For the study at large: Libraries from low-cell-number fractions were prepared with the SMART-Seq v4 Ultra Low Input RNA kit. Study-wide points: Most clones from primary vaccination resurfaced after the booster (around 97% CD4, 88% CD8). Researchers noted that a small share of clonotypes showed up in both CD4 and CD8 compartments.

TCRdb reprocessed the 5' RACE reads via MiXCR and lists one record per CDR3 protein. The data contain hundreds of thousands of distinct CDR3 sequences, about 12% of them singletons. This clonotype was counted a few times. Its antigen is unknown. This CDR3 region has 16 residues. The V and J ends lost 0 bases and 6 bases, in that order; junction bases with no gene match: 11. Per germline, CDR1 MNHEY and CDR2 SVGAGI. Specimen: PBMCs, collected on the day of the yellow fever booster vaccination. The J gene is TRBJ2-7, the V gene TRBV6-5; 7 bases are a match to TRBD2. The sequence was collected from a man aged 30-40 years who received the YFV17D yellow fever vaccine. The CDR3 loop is CASSYSLGAGVSEQYF. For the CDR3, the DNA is TGTGCCAGCAGTTACTCCCTAGGGGCGGGAGTCAGCGAGCAGTACTTC.